The present TCR beta chain was sequenced within a study of Tregs in tolerant kidney transplant recipients (dated by TCRdb to the late 2010s). Some background on the complete study: Before combined kidney and bone marrow transplantation, this study identified donor-specific regulatory T cells using TCRbeta sequencing and then followed those same cells after transplant. TCRbeta repertoire sequencing was used in a few healthy controls to compare several methods for expanding Tregs specific for an allogeneic donor.

General findings and caveats noted by the study authors: Because the study included only a small number of patients, the results must be confirmed in larger populations and under other immunosuppression protocols. Biological reproducibility was not directly assessed, although technical replication error appeared to be minimal. Expanding Tregs with activated donor B cells appeared to identify the most biologically relevant and donor-specific TCRbeta repertoire.

Cut back by 2 bases and 4 bases, the V and J ends lie 9 bases apart. CDR1 and CDR2 (MNHEY, SVGAGI) derive from the germline V gene. The CDR3, from cysteine to phenylalanine, totals 14 residues. Solely the CDR3 DNA is kept, with 42 bases framed from the first base. Thawed PBMCs were FACS-sorted into unstimulated Tregs (CD4+CD25+CD127-), CD4+ non-Tregs (CD4+CD25-), CD4 cells and CD8 cells. Healthy control blood came either as purchased buffy coats or from healthy volunteers. Healthy control blood was separated into PBMCs by Ficoll density gradient and cryopreserved, and patient PBMCs were collected both before and after transplant. For TCRbeta CDR3 sequencing, genomic DNA was extracted from sorted cells using the QIAGEN DNeasy Blood and Tissue Kit. High-throughput TCRbeta CDR3 sequencing, including PCR amplification with bias correction and internal controls, was performed commercially through immunoSEQ. Per the original workflow: A unique productive TCRbeta sequence was defined by the CDR3 nucleotide sequence when primers matched, and otherwise by the CDR3 amino acid sequence together with the Vbeta and Jbeta genes. Sorting error was corrected by removing sequences shared between sorted populations at a frequency ratio of 2:1 or less, and the remaining shared sequences were assigned to the higher population. A sequence counted as donor-reactive if, in CFSE-low cells, the sequence had a frequency of at least 0.01% and was expanded at least 5-fold compared with unstimulated cells. Repertoire divergence was quantified by Jensen-Shannon divergence using the top 100 TCRbeta sequences ranked by frequency. For samples with multiple sequencing runs, sorting error was corrected separately for each run before the runs were pooled. The immuneACCESS repertoire file appears here via TCRdb, limited to in-frame rearrangements. These files lack a portion of the clones; in checked studies, under half of the deficit traces to unresolved V genes, and the cause of the others is not known. V and J calls and clone size follow that table, whereas D and trimming were derived from the DNA. The sample data list around 230,000 clones, and around 82% of these were observed just once. Clones ranked in the top ten supply around 0.6% of the sample.

This clone was counted between two and nine times. Its antigen has not been determined. No much larger clone is present one base from it, and per-base qualities are unavailable. This clonotype was obtained from a human donor in good health. The source material was CD4+ T cells from blood. The chain was built from TRBV6-5 and TRBJ1-5; TRBD1 is a possible D gene, resting on 5 matching bases. The DNA sequence is as follows: TGTGCCAGCAGTTACGCAGGGCTTAATCAGCCCCAGCATTTT. It translates as CASSYAGLNQPQHF.